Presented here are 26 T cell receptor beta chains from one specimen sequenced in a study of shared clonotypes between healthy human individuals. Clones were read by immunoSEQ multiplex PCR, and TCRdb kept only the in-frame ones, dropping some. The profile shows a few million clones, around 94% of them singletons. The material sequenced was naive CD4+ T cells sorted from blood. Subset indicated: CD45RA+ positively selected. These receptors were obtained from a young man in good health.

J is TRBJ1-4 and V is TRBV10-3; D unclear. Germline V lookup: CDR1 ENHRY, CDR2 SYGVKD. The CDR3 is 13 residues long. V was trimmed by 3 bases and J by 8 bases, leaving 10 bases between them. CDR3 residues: CAISDARAEKLFF. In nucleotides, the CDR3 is TGTGCCATCAGTGACGCTCGCGCAGAAAAACTGTTTTTT.

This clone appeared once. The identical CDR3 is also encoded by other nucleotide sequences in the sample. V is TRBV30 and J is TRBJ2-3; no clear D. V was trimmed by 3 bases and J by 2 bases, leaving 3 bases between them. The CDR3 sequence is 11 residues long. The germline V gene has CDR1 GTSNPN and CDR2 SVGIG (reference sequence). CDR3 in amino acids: CAWSPTDTQYF. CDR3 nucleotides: TGTGCCTGGAGCCCCACAGATACGCAGTATTTT. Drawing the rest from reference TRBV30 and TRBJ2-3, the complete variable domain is SQTIHQWPATLVQPVGSPLSLECTVEGTSNPNLYWYRQAAGRGLQLLFYSVGIGQISSEVPQNLSASRPQDRQFILSSKKLLLSDSGFYLCAWSPTDTQYFGPGTRLTVL.

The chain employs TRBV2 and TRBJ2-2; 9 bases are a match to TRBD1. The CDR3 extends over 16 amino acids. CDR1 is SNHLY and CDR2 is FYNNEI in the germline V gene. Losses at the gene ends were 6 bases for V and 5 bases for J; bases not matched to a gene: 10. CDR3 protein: CASSRGQGLWTGELFF. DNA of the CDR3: TGTGCCAGCAGCAGAGGACAGGGGCTCTGGACCGGGGAGCTGTTTTTT.

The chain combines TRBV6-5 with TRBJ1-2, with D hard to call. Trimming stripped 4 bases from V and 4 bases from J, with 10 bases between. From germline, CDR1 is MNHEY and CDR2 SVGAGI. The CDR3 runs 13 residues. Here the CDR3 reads CASSSTNFYGYTF. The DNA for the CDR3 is TGTGCCAGCAGTTCCACAAATTTCTATGGCTACACCTTC.

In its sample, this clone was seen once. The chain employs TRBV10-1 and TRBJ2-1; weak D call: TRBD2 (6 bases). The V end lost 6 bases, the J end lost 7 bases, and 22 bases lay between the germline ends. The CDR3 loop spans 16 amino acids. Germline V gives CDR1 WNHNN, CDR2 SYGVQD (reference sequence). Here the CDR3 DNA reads TGCGCCAGCAGGGAAGGGACTCATGGCCGGGGAAATGAGCAGTTCTTC. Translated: CASREGTHGRGNEQFF.

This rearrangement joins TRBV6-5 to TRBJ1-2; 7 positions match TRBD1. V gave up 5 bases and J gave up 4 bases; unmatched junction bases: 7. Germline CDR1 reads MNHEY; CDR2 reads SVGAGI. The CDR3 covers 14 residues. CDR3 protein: CASSRTGPGYGYTF. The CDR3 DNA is TGTGCCAGCAGTCGGACAGGCCCCGGCTATGGCTACACCTTC.

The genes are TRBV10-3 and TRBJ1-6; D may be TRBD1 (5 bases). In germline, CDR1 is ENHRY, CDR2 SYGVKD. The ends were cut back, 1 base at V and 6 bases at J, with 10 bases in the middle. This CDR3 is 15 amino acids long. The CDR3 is CAISELTGANSPLHF. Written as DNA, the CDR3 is TGTGCCATCAGTGAGTTAACAGGTGCTAATTCACCCCTCCACTTT.

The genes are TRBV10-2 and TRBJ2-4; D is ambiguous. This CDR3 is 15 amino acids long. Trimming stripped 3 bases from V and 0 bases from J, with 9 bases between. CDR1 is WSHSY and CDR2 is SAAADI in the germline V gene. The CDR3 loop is CASSEQSLAKNIQYF. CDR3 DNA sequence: TGCGCCAGCAGTGAACAGAGTCTAGCCAAAAACATTCAGTACTTC.

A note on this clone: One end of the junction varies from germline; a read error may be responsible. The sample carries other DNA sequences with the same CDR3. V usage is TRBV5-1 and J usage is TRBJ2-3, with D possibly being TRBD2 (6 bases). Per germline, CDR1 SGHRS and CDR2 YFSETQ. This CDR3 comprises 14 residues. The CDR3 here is CASSLGEGTDTQYF. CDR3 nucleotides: TGCGCCAGCAGTTTGGGGGAGGGCACAGATACGCAGTATTTT.

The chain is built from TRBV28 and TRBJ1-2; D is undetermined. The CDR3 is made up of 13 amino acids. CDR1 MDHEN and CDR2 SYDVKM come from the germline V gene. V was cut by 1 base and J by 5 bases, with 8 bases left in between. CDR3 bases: TGTGCCAGCAGTTTATATGGTGGATATGGCTACACCTTC. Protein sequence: CASSLYGGYGYTF.

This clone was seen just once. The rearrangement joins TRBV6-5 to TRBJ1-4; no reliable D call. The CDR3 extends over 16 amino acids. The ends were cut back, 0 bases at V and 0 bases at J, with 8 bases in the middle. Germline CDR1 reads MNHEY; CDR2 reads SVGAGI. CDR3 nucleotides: TGTGCCAGCAGTTACTCAGGCATAACAACTAATGAAAAACTGTTTTTT. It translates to CASSYSGITTNEKLFF.

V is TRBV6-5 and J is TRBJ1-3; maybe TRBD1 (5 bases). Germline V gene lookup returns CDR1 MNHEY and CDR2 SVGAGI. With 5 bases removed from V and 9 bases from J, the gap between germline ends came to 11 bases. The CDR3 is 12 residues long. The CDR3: CASSRDLGTIYF. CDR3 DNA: TGTGCCAGCAGTCGGGACCTAGGCACCATATATTTT.

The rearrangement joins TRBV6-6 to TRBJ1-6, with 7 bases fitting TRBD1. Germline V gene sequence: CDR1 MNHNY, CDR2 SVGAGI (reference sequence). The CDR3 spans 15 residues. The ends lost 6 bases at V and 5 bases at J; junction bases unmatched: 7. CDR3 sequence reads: CASRAPGQNNSPLHF. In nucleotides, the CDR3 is TGTGCCAGCAGAGCGCCGGGACAGAATAATTCACCCCTCCACTTT.

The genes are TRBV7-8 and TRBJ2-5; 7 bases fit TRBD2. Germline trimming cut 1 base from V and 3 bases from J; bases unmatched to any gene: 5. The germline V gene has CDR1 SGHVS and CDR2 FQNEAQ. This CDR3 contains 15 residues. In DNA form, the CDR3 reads TGTGCCAGCAGCTTAGAGGGAGGGATAAAAGAGACCCAGTACTTC. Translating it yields CASSLEGGIKETQYF.

The CDR3 sequence: CASSLEGGETGELFF. CDR3 bases: TGCGCCAGCAGCTTGGAAGGGGGCGAGACCGGGGAGCTGTTTTTT. The rearrangement uses TRBV5-1 and TRBJ2-2, with 7 bases that match TRBD1. Trimming at V came to 0 bases and at J to 5 bases, leaving 4 bases not matched to a gene. Germline V lookup: CDR1 SGHRS, CDR2 YFSETQ. CDR3 size: 15 residues. Together with reference TRBV5-1 and TRBJ2-2, the CDR3 gives the full variable domain: KAGVTQTPRYLIKTRGQQVTLSCSPISGHRSVSWYQQTPGQGLQFLFEYFSETQRNKGNFPGRFSGRQFSNSRSEMNVSTLELGDSALYLCASSLEGGETGELFFGEGSRLTVL.

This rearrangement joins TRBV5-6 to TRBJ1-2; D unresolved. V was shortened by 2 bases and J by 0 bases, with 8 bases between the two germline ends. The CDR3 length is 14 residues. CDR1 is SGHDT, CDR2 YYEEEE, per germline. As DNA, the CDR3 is TGTGCCAGCAGCTTATTTTCCGCTAACTATGGCTACACCTTC. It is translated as CASSLFSANYGYTF.

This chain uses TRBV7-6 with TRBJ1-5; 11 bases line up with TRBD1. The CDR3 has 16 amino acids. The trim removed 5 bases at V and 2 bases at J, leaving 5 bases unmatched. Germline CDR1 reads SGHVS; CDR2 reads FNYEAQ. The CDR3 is CASSPGQGARNQPQHF. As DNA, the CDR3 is TGTGCCAGCAGCCCCGGACAGGGGGCTCGCAATCAGCCCCAGCATTTT.

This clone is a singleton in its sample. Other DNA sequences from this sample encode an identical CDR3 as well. The CDR3 here is CASSAQSNTEAFF. CDR3 nucleotide sequence: TGCGCCAGCAGTGCGCAGTCTAACACTGAAGCTTTCTTT. The chain recombines TRBV10-1 with TRBJ1-1; D is uncertain. Germline CDR1 and CDR2: WNHNN and SYGVQD (reference sequence). Trimming left V 4 bases short and J 2 bases short, with 8 bases between. The CDR3 loop spans 13 amino acids.

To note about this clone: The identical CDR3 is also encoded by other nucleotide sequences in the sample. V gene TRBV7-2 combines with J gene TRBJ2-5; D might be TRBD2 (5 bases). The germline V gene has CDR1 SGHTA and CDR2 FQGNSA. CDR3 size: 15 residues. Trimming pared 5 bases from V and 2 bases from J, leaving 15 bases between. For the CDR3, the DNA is TGTGCCAGCAGCCTTCGGGGTAGGGAACAAGAGACCCAGTACTTC. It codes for CASSLRGREQETQYF.

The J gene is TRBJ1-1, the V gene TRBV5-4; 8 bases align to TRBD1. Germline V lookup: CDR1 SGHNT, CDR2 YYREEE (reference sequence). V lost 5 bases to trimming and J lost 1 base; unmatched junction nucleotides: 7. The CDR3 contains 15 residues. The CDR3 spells CASRTTGAPNTEAFF. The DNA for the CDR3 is TGTGCCAGCAGGACGACAGGGGCCCCGAACACTGAAGCTTTCTTT.

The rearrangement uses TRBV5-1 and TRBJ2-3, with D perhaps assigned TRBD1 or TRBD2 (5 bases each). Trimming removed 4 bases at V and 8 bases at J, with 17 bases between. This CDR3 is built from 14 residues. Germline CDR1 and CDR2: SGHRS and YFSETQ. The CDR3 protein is CASSETEGQFTQYF. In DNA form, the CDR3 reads TGCGCCAGCAGCGAGACAGAGGGTCAGTTTACGCAGTATTTT.

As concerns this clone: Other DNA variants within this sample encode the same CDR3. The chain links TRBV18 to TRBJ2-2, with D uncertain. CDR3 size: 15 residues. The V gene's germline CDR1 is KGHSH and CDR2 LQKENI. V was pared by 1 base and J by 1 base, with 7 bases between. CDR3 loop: CASSPQGLNTGELFF. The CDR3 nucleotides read TGTGCCAGCTCACCACAGGGTTTGAACACCGGGGAGCTGTTTTTT.

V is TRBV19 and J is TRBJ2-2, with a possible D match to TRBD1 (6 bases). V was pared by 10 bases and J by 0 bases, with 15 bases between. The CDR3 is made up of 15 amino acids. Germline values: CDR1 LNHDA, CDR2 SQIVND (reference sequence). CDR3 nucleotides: TGTGCCACTCTAACCGGGACACCGAACACCGGGGAGCTGTTTTTT. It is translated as CATLTGTPNTGELFF.

CDR3 loop: CATSRYRVDQPQHF. Written as DNA, the CDR3 is TGTGCCACCAGCAGATACAGGGTGGATCAGCCCCAGCATTTT. The chain recombines TRBV15 with TRBJ1-5, with D possibly being TRBD1 (6 bases). The CDR3 covers 14 residues. In germline, CDR1 is LNHNV, CDR2 YYDKDF (reference sequence). With 2 bases removed from V and 5 bases from J, the gap between germline ends came to 10 bases.

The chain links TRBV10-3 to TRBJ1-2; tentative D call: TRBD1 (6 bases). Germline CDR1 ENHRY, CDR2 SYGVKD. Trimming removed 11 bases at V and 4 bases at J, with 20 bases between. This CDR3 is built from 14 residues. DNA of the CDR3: TGTGCCTCGACGCCAAACAGGGAGGCCTATGGCTACACCTTC. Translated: CASTPNREAYGYTF.

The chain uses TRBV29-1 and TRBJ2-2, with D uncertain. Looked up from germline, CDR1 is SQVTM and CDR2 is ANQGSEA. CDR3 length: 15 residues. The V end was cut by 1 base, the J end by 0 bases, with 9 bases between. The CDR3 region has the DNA TGCAGCGTTGAAGTAGGGCTAGCGAACACCGGGGAGCTGTTTTTT. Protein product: CSVEVGLANTGELFF.